This T cell receptor beta chain was captured by sequencing in a study of T-cell reconstitution after alpha-beta-depleted transplantation in children. Study-level points and caveats: A year had passed since transplant, and T-cell counts and diversity by then came mostly from newly produced T cells. Two months or so post-transplant, alpha-beta T cells reportedly derived from several hundred expanded graft clones. Surviving recipient T cells and thymic progenitors produced the high day-60 TCRbeta diversity seen in some patients.

The CDR3 has 15 amino acids. The V gene end was trimmed by 0 bases and the J gene end by 3 bases; junction bases not matched to a gene: 7. CDR1 is DFQATT, CDR2 SNEGSKA, per germline (reference sequence). It was with unique molecular identifiers that the TCRbeta library was prepared. MiXCR was run by TCRdb on the PCR reads, yielding one entry per CDR3 protein. The table includes some 450,000 distinct CDR3 sequences, 43% detected once. To note about this clonotype: Antigen: not known.

The specimen comprised PBMCs, sampled before TCRalphabeta/CD19-depleted stem cell transplant. The sequence was collected from a girl aged 2 to 10 with aplastic anemia, due to receive a stem cell transplant. The genes are TRBV20-1 and TRBJ1-1; the match to TRBD1 covers 7 bases. CDR3 amino acids: CSARDAYQGDTEAFF. The CDR3 DNA reads as TGCAGTGCTAGAGATGCCTACCAGGGGGACACTGAAGCTTTCTTT.